Sequencing of this TCR beta chain was carried out in a study of T cells in Graves' hyperthyroidism and ophthalmopathy. RNA transcripts yielded amplified TCR beta CDR3 regions. The study used the HTBI primer set for a first-round RT-PCR of the TCR CDR3. Via MiXCR, TCRdb re-called the multiplex PCR reads, giving one row per CDR3 protein. The sample lists approximately 640,000 distinct CDR3 sequences, around 15% occurring once. Germline V gene lookup returns CDR1 MDHEN and CDR2 SYDVKM. V dropped 2 bases and J dropped 3; count of bases not matched to a gene: 3. The CDR3 covers 14 residues. Researchers defined stable Graves' hyperthyroidism as no ophthalmopathy progression within 18 months. PBMCs stemmed from more than 7.5 ml fresh peripheral blood. This clonotype appeared a few times.

The sequencing input was blood. This clonotype was obtained from a woman younger than 45 with Graves' hyperthyroidism. This chain links TRBV28 with TRBJ2-7; 8 bases are a match to TRBD2. Written as DNA, the CDR3 is TGTGCCAGCAGTTTACCACTAGCGGTCTACGAGCAGTACTTC. Its translation: CASSLPLAVYEQYF.